Shown below are 17 T cell receptor beta chains from a single sample sequenced in a study of blood T cell repertoires in COVID-19. TCRdb's copy holds only in-frame clones and misses some; the assay was immunoSEQ multiplex PCR. The data hold 310,000 or so clones, with about nine tenths observed a single time. The specimen was peripheral blood. The receptors were sampled from a woman aged 25 to 39 with COVID-19, enrolled during active disease.

V and J are TRBV4-3 and TRBJ1-2; D gene ambiguous. Germline CDR1 LGHNA, CDR2 YSLEER. CDR3 length: 15 residues. The V end was cut by 0 bases, the J end by 4 bases, with 12 bases between. The CDR3 DNA reads as TGCGCCAGCAGCCAAGATGGCCAGGTCCCCTATGGCTACACCTTC. Amino acids: CASSQDGQVPYGYTF.

V and J are TRBV5-5 and TRBJ2-7, with unresolved D. The V end was cut by 4 bases, the J end by 4 bases, with 15 bases between. This CDR3 is built from 14 residues. Germline CDR1 reads SGHKS; CDR2 reads YYEKEE (reference sequence). The CDR3, as DNA: TGTGCCAGCAGCCCCGGAATAGCCTTTTACGAGCAGTACTTC. Amino acid sequence: CASSPGIAFYEQYF.

This clone was counted between two and nine times. This chain joins TRBV6-5 and TRBJ1-6; perhaps TRBD1 as D (5 bases). The CDR3 contains 15 residues. Germline V gene lookup returns CDR1 MNHEY and CDR2 SVGAGI. Trimming stripped 0 bases from V and 10 bases from J, with 13 bases between. CDR3 nucleotides: TGTGCCAGCAGTTACTCCGAGACAGTAGGCTCACCCCTCCACTTT. Its translation is CASSYSETVGSPLHF.

The genes are TRBV28 and TRBJ2-5, with 14 positions matching TRBD2. Germline loops: CDR1 MDHEN, CDR2 SYDVKM. V was clipped by 6 bases and J by 1 base; unmatched bases: 10. This CDR3 spans 18 amino acids. The CDR3 sequence: CASSRLAGGPSLQETQYF. CDR3 bases: TGTGCCAGCAGCAGACTAGCGGGAGGGCCGAGCCTCCAAGAGACCCAGTACTTC.

CDR3 amino acids: CASSIARGYTEAFF. CDR3 bases: TGCGCCAGCAGCATTGCCCGGGGGTACACTGAAGCTTTCTTT. The chain combines TRBV5-1 with TRBJ1-1; D is perhaps TRBD1 (5 bases). Looked up from germline, CDR1 is SGHRS and CDR2 is YFSETQ. The CDR3 has 14 amino acids. Deletions cut 4 bases from V and 3 bases from J, with 13 bases between.

The chain links TRBV7-2 to TRBJ2-3; D gene uncertain. CDR3 size: 12 residues. Germline lookup yields CDR1 SGHTA and CDR2 FQGNSA. V was trimmed by 2 bases and J by 6 bases, leaving 6 bases between them. This CDR3 reads CASSLQRDTQYF. The CDR3 region has the DNA TGTGCCAGCAGCTTACAGAGGGATACGCAGTATTTT.

Only one count was recorded for this clone. The chain combines TRBV4-1 with TRBJ2-7, with TRBD1 identical over 10 bases. Germline trimming cut 0 bases from V and 1 base from J; bases unmatched to any gene: 3. The germline V gene has CDR1 MGHRA and CDR2 YSYEKL. This CDR3 has 16 residues. CDR3 nucleotide sequence: TGCGCCAGCAGCCAAGAGGGGGGACAGGGGTCCTACGAGCAGTACTTC. Protein: CASSQEGGQGSYEQYF.

The chain links TRBV12-5 to TRBJ1-1; tentative D call: TRBD1 (5 bases). The ends were cut back, 3 bases at V and 3 bases at J, with 14 bases in the middle. CDR1 LGHNT and CDR2 FRNRAP come from the germline V gene. The CDR3 sequence is 15 residues long. CDR3 residues: CASGLLPGIYTEAFF. The CDR3 DNA is TGTGCTAGTGGTTTACTTCCAGGGATTTACACTGAAGCTTTCTTT.

This clone was picked up one time. The chain employs TRBV29-1 and TRBJ2-3, with 12 bases lining up with TRBD1. The CDR3 covers 15 residues. Per germline, CDR1 SQVTM and CDR2 ANQGSEA. V trimming: 5 bases; J trimming: 5 bases; junction bases outside the gene matches: 8. The CDR3 protein is CSVPGQGAPRDTQYF. The CDR3 DNA reads TGCAGCGTTCCGGGACAGGGGGCGCCCCGAGATACGCAGTATTTT.

The chain links TRBV12-3 or TRBV12-4 to TRBJ2-1; D call uncertain. V was trimmed by 1 base and J by 4 bases, leaving 5 bases between them. This CDR3 comprises 13 residues. The DNA of the CDR3 is TGTGCCAGCAGTTTAGAGGAGTACAATGAGCAGTTCTTC. Residues: CASSLEEYNEQFF.

Only one count was recorded for this clone. This sequence joins TRBV7-9 and TRBJ1-1; D ambiguous. Germline CDR1 and CDR2: SEHNR and FQNEAQ (reference sequence). The germline V and J ends were trimmed by 5 bases and 0 bases, with 10 bases remaining between them. CDR3 length: 14 residues. CDR3 nucleotide sequence: TGTGCCAGCAGCCCCGAACCAGTGAACACTGAAGCTTTCTTT. Translated, it gives CASSPEPVNTEAFF.

J is TRBJ1-2 and V is TRBV27; 9 positions agree with TRBD1. Germline CDR1 reads MNHEY; CDR2 reads SMNVEV (reference sequence). The CDR3 covers 13 residues. Losses at the gene ends were 6 bases for V and 8 bases for J; bases not matched to a gene: 7. CDR3 residues: CASRFRDREGYTF. The CDR3 region has the DNA TGTGCCAGCAGATTCCGGGACAGGGAAGGCTACACCTTC.

This clone has a single count. The chain combines TRBV25-1 with TRBJ2-5; a weak D match, TRBD1 (7 bases). Deletions cut 3 bases from V and 5 bases from J, with 16 bases between. This CDR3 is built from 15 residues. CDR1 and CDR2 (germline): MGHDK, SYGVNS. CDR3 sequence (DNA): TGTGCCAGCAGTGACACAGGGGACAGCGGGGAGACCCAGTACTTC. Its translation is CASSDTGDSGETQYF.

V is TRBV9 and J is TRBJ2-7; 11 bases line up with TRBD1. Germline CDR1 SGDLS, CDR2 YYNGEE. J lost 2 bases, V lost 0 bases, and 1 base had no gene match. The CDR3 runs to 15 residues. CDR3 sequence: CASSVGGQGAYEQYF. The CDR3 DNA reads TGTGCCAGCAGCGTAGGGGGACAGGGGGCCTACGAGCAGTACTTC.

This chain links TRBV18 with TRBJ2-5; 11 bases are shared with TRBD2. With V trimmed by 0 bases and J by 5 bases, 5 bases remained unmatched. CDR3 length: 16 residues. Germline V gene lookup returns CDR1 KGHSH and CDR2 LQKENI. CDR3 in amino acids: CASSPPLAGGLETQYF. CDR3 DNA: TGTGCCAGCTCACCACCGCTAGCGGGAGGTCTTGAGACCCAGTACTTC.

The chain joins TRBV7-9 to TRBJ2-1; D might be TRBD2 (6 bases). With 3 bases removed from V and 8 bases from J, the gap between germline ends came to 11 bases. The CDR3 is made up of 13 amino acids. Germline CDR1 is SEHNR and CDR2 is FQNEAQ (reference sequence). The CDR3 region is CASSLKRADEQFF. In nucleotides, the CDR3 is TGTGCCAGCAGCTTGAAGCGGGCGGATGAGCAGTTCTTC.

The rearrangement links TRBV5-1 to TRBJ1-1; a weak D match, TRBD1 (6 bases). The germline V and J ends were trimmed by 4 bases and 9 bases, with 22 bases remaining between them. The CDR3 spans 15 residues. The V gene's germline CDR1 is SGHRS and CDR2 YFSETQ. CDR3 protein: CASSPGLGQLYQAFF. The CDR3 bases are TGCGCCAGCAGCCCGGGCCTCGGACAGTTATATCAAGCTTTCTTT.